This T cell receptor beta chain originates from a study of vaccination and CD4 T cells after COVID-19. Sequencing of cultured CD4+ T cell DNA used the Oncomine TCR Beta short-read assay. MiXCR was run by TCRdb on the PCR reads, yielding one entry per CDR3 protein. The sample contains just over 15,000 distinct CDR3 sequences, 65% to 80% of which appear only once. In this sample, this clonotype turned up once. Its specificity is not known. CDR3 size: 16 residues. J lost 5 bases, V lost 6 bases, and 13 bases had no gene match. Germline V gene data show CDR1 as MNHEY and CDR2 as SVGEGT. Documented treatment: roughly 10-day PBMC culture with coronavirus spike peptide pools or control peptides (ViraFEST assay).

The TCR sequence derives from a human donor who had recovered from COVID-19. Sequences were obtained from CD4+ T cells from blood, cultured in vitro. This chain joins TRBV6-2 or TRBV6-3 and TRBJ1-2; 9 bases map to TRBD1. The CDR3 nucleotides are TGTGCCAGCAGCCCTCAAATAGGGACAGGGAATTATGGCTACACCTTC. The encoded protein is CASSPQIGTGNYGYTF.